The sequence of this T cell receptor beta chain was determined in a study of blood T cell repertoires in COVID-19. TCRdb's table, derived via immunoSEQ multiplex PCR, lists solely in-frame clones and lacks some. The sample holds 200,000 to 300,000 clones, around 85% seen once. The CDR3 loop spans 14 amino acids. Germline V gene lookup returns CDR1 SGHDN and CDR2 FVKESK. V was clipped by 4 bases and J by 1 base, with 10 bases between them. This clonotype was sampled from a man between 45 and 60 years old with COVID-19, enrolled during active disease. The chain carries TRBV14 and TRBJ1-1; perhaps TRBD1 as D (5 bases). Sequencing was carried out using peripheral blood. CDR3: CASSPLGRNTEAFF. CDR3 bases: TGTGCCAGCAGCCCCCTGGGGCGGAACACTGAAGCTTTCTTT. The full variable domain, with the rest looked up from reference TRBV14 and TRBJ1-1, is EAGVTQFPSHSVIEKGQTVTLRCDPISGHDNLYWYRRVMGKEIKFLLHFVKESKQDESGMPNNRFLAERTGGTYSTLKVQPAELEDSGVYFCASSPLGRNTEAFFGQGTRLTVV.